These 5 T cell receptor beta chains share one sample of origin, sequenced in a study of blood T cell repertoires in COVID-19. Assay used: immunoSEQ multiplex PCR; TCRdb lists only in-frame clones, some missing. The sample contains 300,000 to 400,000 clones, roughly 84% of which appear only once. Sequencing was performed on peripheral blood. Source of these receptors: a man in his forties or fifties with active or convalescent COVID-19.

The rearrangement joins TRBV24-1 to TRBJ2-3, with a tentative D call TRBD2 (7 bases). The V and J ends lost 1 base and 3 bases respectively, with 16 bases between them. CDR3 length equals 17 residues. Germline assignment: CDR1 KGHDR and CDR2 SFDVKD. CDR3 in amino acids: CATSDLGQGGGTDTQYF. In nucleotides, the CDR3 is TGTGCCACCAGTGATTTAGGCCAGGGAGGGGGGACAGATACGCAGTATTTT.

The CDR3: CASSPRGGQGYEQYF. CDR3 nucleotides: TGTGCCAGCAGTCCCCGGGGGGGACAGGGGTACGAGCAGTACTTC. This sequence joins TRBV5-4 and TRBJ2-7; TRBD1 matches at 10 bases. CDR3 length equals 15 residues. CDR1 is SGHNT and CDR2 is YYREEE in the germline V gene (reference sequence). The junction had 9 bases not matched to a gene; V was cut back by 5 bases and J by 4 bases.

The chain recombines TRBV11-3 with TRBJ2-1; the match to TRBD1 covers 10 bases. The germline gives CDR1 SGHNT, CDR2 YENEEA. V lost 4 bases, J lost 8 bases, and 2 bases stayed unmatched. The CDR3 has 13 amino acids. The DNA of the CDR3 is TGTGCCAGCAGCTCGACAGGGGGCTATGAGCAGTTCTTC. Its translation is CASSSTGGYEQFF. The whole variable domain, filled in from reference TRBV11-3 and TRBJ2-1, reads EAGVVQSPRYKIIEKKQPVAFWCNPISGHNTLYWYLQNLGQGPELLIRYENEEAVDDSQLPKDRFSAERLKGVDSTLKIQPAELGDSAVYLCASSSTGGYEQFFGPGTRLTVL.

This clone appeared once. This chain uses TRBV15 with TRBJ1-5; D unresolved. The CDR3 length is 17 residues. Trimming stripped 0 bases from V and 3 bases from J, with 15 bases between. CDR1 is LNHNV and CDR2 is YYDKDF in the germline V gene (reference sequence). In DNA form, the CDR3 reads TGTGCCACCAGCAGAGATGTTAGAGTACGTGACAATCAGCCCCAGCATTTT. Protein: CATSRDVRVRDNQPQHF.

This sequence joins TRBV5-1 and TRBJ2-3; D perhaps matches TRBD1 (5 bases). The V end lost 9 bases, the J end lost 1 base, and 18 bases lay between the germline ends. The CDR3 extends over 15 amino acids. Germline lookup yields CDR1 SGHRS and CDR2 YFSETQ. The CDR3 spells CATSGWGGGTDTQYF. The CDR3 coding sequence is TGCGCCACCTCCGGGTGGGGCGGCGGCACAGATACGCAGTATTTT.